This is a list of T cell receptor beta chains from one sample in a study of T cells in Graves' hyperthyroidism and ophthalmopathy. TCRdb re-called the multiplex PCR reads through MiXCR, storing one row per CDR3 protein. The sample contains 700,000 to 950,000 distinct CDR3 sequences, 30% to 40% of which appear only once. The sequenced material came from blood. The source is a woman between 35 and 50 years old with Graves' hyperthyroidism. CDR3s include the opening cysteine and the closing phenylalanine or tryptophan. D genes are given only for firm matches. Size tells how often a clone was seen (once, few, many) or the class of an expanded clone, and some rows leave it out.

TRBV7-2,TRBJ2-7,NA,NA,CASSLEAGWGGEQYF,TGTGCCAGCAGCTTAGAGGCGGGCTGGGGAGGCGAGCAGTACTTC
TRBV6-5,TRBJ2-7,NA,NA,CASSYSMGSRSSYEQYF,TGTGCCAGCAGTTACTCGATGGGCAGCAGGAGCTCCTACGAGCAGTACTTC
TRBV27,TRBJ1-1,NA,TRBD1,CASTPRGQGAGTEAFF,TGTGCCAGCACCCCTCGGGGACAGGGGGCGGGCACTGAAGCTTTCTTT
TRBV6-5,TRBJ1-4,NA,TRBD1,CASSYSRGGGSEKLFF,TGTGCCAGCAGTTACTCGAGAGGGGGCGGATCTGAAAAACTGTTTTTT
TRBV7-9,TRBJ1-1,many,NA,CASSLLSDKGTEAFF,TGTGCCAGCAGCTTATTATCGGACAAAGGAACTGAAGCTTTCTTT
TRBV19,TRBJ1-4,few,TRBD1,CASSILTGETNEKLFF,TGTGCCAGTAGTATCCTAACAGGGGAGACTAATGAAAAACTGTTTTTT
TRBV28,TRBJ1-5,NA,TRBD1,CASSSPVGQAYQPQHF,TGTGCCAGCAGTTCCCCCGTAGGACAGGCCTATCAGCCCCAGCATTTT
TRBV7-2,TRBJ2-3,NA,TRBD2,CASSWDRTSGDTDTQYF,TGTGCCAGCAGCTGGGACCGGACTAGCGGGGACACAGATACGCAGTATTTT
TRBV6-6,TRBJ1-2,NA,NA,CASSYSKDSNYGYTF,TGTGCCAGCAGTTACTCCAAGGACTCGAACTATGGCTACACCTTC
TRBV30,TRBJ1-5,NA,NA,CAWRTQASNQPQHF,TGTGCCTGGAGAACCCAGGCGAGCAATCAGCCCCAGCATTTT
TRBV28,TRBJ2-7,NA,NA,CVSSFLGTRSYEQYF,TGTGTCAGCAGTTTCCTCGGGACCCGCTCCTACGAGCAGTACTTC
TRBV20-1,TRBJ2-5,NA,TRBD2,CSARDSGGLLGETQYF,TGCAGTGCTAGAGATAGCGGGGGGCTCCTAGGAGAGACCCAGTACTTC
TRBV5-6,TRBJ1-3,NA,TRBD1,CASSLPGGSGNTIYF,TGTGCCAGCAGCTTGCCAGGGGGCTCTGGAAACACCATATATTTT
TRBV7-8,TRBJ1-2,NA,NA,CASRTPQGDYGYTF,TGTGCCAGCAGAACCCCACAGGGTGACTATGGCTACACCTTC
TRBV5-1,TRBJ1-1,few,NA,CASSLYLSAGTEAFF,TGCGCCAGCAGCTTGTATCTCTCGGCGGGCACTGAAGCTTTCTTT
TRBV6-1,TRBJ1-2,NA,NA,CASSPPTGNGPNYGYTF,TGTGCCAGCAGCCCACCTACGGGGAACGGACCTAACTATGGCTACACCTTC
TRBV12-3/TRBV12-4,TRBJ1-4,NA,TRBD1,CASSEQGDYSEKLFF,TGTGCCAGCAGCGAACAGGGGGATTATAGTGAAAAACTGTTTTTT
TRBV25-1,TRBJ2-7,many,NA,CASSGVVRPQYF,TGTGCCAGCAGTGGCGTAGTTAGGCCACAGTACTTC
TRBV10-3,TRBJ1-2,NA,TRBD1,CAISGQGTGGYTF,TGTGCCATCAGTGGACAGGGAACGGGTGGCTACACCTTC
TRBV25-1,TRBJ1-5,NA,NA,CARAGPGRNQPQHF,TGTGCTAGAGCGGGTCCGGGGAGGAATCAGCCCCAGCATTTT
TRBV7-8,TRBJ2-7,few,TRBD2,CASRPGTSGAYEQYF,TGTGCCAGCAGACCCGGGACTAGCGGAGCCTACGAGCAGTACTTC
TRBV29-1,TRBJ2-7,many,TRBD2,CSVKGLADEQYF,TGCAGCGTTAAAGGACTAGCTGACGAGCAGTACTTC
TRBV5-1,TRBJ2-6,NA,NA,CASSRTPGDGANVLTF,TGCGCCAGCAGCCGGACCCCAGGGGACGGGGCCAACGTCCTGACTTTC
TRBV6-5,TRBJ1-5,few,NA,CASSPLSSNQPQHF,TGTGCCAGCAGTCCATTATCTAGCAATCAGCCCCAGCATTTT
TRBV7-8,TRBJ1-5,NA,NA,CASSLTPRDGNQPQHF,TGTGCCAGCAGCTTAACCCCCAGGGATGGCAATCAGCCCCAGCATTTT
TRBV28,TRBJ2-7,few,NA,CASSPIQIYEQYF,TGTGCCAGCAGTCCGATACAGATCTACGAGCAGTACTTC
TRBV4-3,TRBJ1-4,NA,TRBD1,CASSQEWGTGYEKLFF,TGCGCCAGCAGCCAAGAGTGGGGGACAGGGTATGAAAAACTGTTTTTT
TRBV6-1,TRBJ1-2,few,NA,CASSGPQGNYGYTF,TGTGCCAGCAGTGGCCCCCAGGGGAACTATGGCTACACCTTC
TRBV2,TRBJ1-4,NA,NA,CASTTMGSSGSEKLFF,TGTGCCAGCACCACGATGGGGTCGTCAGGATCTGAAAAACTGTTTTTT
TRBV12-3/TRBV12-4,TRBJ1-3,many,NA,CASSFTGNTIYF,TGTGCCAGCAGTTTCACGGGAAACACCATATATTTT
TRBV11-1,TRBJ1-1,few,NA,CASSFQETNTEAFF,TGTGCCAGCAGCTTTCAAGAGACGAACACTGAAGCTTTCTTT
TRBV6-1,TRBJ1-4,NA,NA,CASKAGQNEKLFF,TGTGCCAGCAAGGCAGGGCAGAATGAAAAACTGTTTTTT
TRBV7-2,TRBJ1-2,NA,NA,CASSLAQPIGYTF,TGTGCCAGCAGCTTAGCACAGCCTATTGGCTACACCTTC
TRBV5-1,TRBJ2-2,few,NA,CASSLSPGELFF,TGCGCCAGCAGCTTGTCCCCAGGGGAGCTGTTTTTT
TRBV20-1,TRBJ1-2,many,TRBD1,CSATPTGRYGYTF,TGCAGTGCTACCCCGACAGGGAGGTATGGCTACACCTTC
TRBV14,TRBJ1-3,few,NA,CASSQGKGGGNTIYF,TGTGCCAGCAGCCAAGGCAAAGGCGGGGGAAACACCATATATTTT
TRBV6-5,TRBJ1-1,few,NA,CASSYWGGEDTEAFF,TGTGCCAGCAGTTACTGGGGAGGAGAGGACACTGAAGCTTTCTTT
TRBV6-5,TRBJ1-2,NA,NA,CASSYRDRYGYTF,TGTGCCAGCAGTTACAGAGACAGATATGGCTACACCTTC
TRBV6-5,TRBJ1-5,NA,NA,CASSENTGYQPQHF,TGTGCCAGCAGTGAAAATACGGGTTATCAGCCCCAGCATTTT
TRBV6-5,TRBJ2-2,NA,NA,CASSYSKGGGELFF,TGTGCCAGCAGTTACTCGAAGGGTGGCGGGGAGCTGTTTTTT